Following are 23 T cell receptor beta chains from one sample sequenced in a study of shared clonotypes between healthy human individuals. The data were produced by immunoSEQ multiplex PCR, yet TCRdb's version contains in-frame clones alone and is incomplete. The table records under 2,500,000 clones, approximately 94% of them present only once. Input material: naive CD4+ T cells sorted from blood. The sample's subset: CD45RA+ positively selected. These TCRs come from a man between 18 and 35 years old in good health.

This clone was counted a single time. The J gene is TRBJ2-7, the V gene TRBV2; D perhaps matches TRBD1 (7 bases). Germline V gene data show CDR1 as SNHLY and CDR2 as FYNNEI. The CDR3 is made up of 17 amino acids. V dropped 2 bases and J dropped 0 bases, with 17 bases sitting between them. The CDR3 loop is CASSERGIWDSSYEQYF. CDR3 nucleotide sequence: TGTGCCAGCAGTGAACGGGGGATCTGGGACAGCTCCTACGAGCAGTACTTC.

The rearrangement joins TRBV10-2 to TRBJ2-5, with D possibly TRBD2 on 6 matching bases. Trimming left V 6 bases short and J 1 base short, with 9 bases between. The germline V gene encodes CDR1 WSHSY and CDR2 SAAADI. CDR3 length: 13 amino acids. This CDR3 is CASSGGAQETQYF. CDR3 DNA: TGCGCCAGCAGCGGAGGGGCCCAAGAGACCCAGTACTTC.

This clone appeared once. The CDR3 DNA reads as TGCGCCAGCAGCTTCCTTTCCAACATGAACACTGAAGCTTTCTTT. Its protein product is CASSFLSNMNTEAFF. The chain carries TRBV5-1 and TRBJ1-1, with unresolved D. Germline V lookup: CDR1 SGHRS, CDR2 YFSETQ. Trimming removed 2 bases from V and 0 bases from J, with 11 bases in between. The CDR3 is 15 amino acids.

The chain joins TRBV5-1 to TRBJ2-2; 11 bases agree with TRBD1. V shed 4 bases, J shed 6 bases, and the junction held 5 bases outside the gene matches. Germline CDR1 reads SGHRS; CDR2 reads YFSETQ. This CDR3 is built from 15 residues. CDR3: CASSPWTGGPGELFF. The CDR3 nucleotides read TGCGCCAGCAGCCCCTGGACAGGGGGCCCCGGGGAGCTGTTTTTT.

This clone has more than one count but fewer than ten. The chain recombines TRBV19 with TRBJ1-2; 9 positions agree with TRBD1. The CDR3 is 17 amino acids. V dropped 5 bases and J dropped 0; count of bases not matched to a gene: 10. Germline V gene data show CDR1 as LNHDA and CDR2 as SQIVND (reference sequence). This CDR3 reads CASSLDRDRDSNYGYTF. CDR3 DNA: TGTGCCAGTAGTCTCGACCGGGACAGGGACTCTAACTATGGCTACACCTTC.

This clone was recorded once. Other DNA sequences in the sample encode the same CDR3. V and J are TRBV18 and TRBJ2-7, with D possibly matching TRBD2 (6 bases). CDR1 and CDR2 from the germline V gene are KGHSH and LQKENI. With 3 bases removed from V and 3 bases from J, the gap between germline ends came to 12 bases. The CDR3 covers 14 residues. The CDR3 protein is CASSPSGGLYEQYF. CDR3 bases: TGTGCCAGCTCACCCTCCGGGGGACTCTACGAGCAGTACTTC.

The V gene is TRBV2, the J gene TRBJ2-1, with D hard to call. This CDR3 is built from 14 residues. Germline CDR1 reads SNHLY; CDR2 reads FYNNEI. Trimming stripped 4 bases from V and 5 bases from J, with 12 bases between. CDR3 coding DNA: TGTGCCAGCAGTGCAGTAGCTTCCCACAATGAGCAGTTCTTC. Encoded protein: CASSAVASHNEQFF.

The rearrangement links TRBV14 to TRBJ2-2; 7 bases are shared with TRBD2. The junction had 4 bases not matched to a gene; V was cut back by 2 bases and J by 4 bases. Germline lookup yields CDR1 SGHDN and CDR2 FVKESK. This CDR3 contains 15 residues. The CDR3 sequence is CASSQMGGSTGELFF. The CDR3 DNA is TGTGCCAGCAGCCAAATGGGCGGGAGCACCGGGGAGCTGTTTTTT.

The rearrangement uses TRBV27 and TRBJ2-2; D is unclear. The CDR3 sequence is 13 residues long. Germline lookup yields CDR1 MNHEY and CDR2 SMNVEV (reference sequence). V lost 4 bases and J 3 bases, leaving 6 bases between the germline ends. The CDR3, as DNA: TGTGCCAGCAGTTCGTTAGACACCGGGGAGCTGTTTTTT. This sequence encodes CASSSLDTGELFF.

The chain is built from TRBV6-5 and TRBJ2-6; unclear D gene. The CDR3 spans 13 residues. V was pared by 7 bases and J by 0 bases, with 4 bases between. CDR1 and CDR2 from the germline V gene are MNHEY and SVGAGI. CDR3 sequence: CASKGSGANVLTF. DNA of the CDR3: TGTGCCAGCAAGGGCTCTGGGGCCAACGTCCTGACTTTC.

The gene calls are TRBV15 and TRBJ2-1; TRBD1 matches at 8 bases. With 5 bases clipped from V and 5 bases from J, the junction kept 8 bases outside the gene matches. The CDR3 contains 15 residues. In germline, CDR1 is LNHNV, CDR2 YYDKDF (reference sequence). CDR3 coding DNA: TGTGCCACCAGCGGCCGGGACAGGAACCACAATGAGCAGTTCTTC. It codes for CATSGRDRNHNEQFF.

The chain uses TRBV6-1 and TRBJ1-5; D not certain. This CDR3 is 13 amino acids long. V lost 6 bases and J lost 4, with 10 bases in between. CDR1 is MNHNS, CDR2 SASEGT, per germline. The CDR3 is CASSLNGNQPQHF. DNA of the CDR3: TGTGCCAGCAGCCTAAACGGTAATCAGCCCCAGCATTTT.

The J gene is TRBJ1-1, the V gene TRBV13, with 9 nucleotides matching TRBD1. J lost 5 bases, V lost 5 bases, and 12 bases had no gene match. This CDR3 contains 16 residues. Germline lookup yields CDR1 PRHDT and CDR2 FYEKMQ (reference sequence). Written as DNA, the CDR3 is TGTGCCAGCAGCACTAACCCTGGACAGGGGTGGACTGAAGCTTTCTTT. It yields the protein CASSTNPGQGWTEAFF.

The genes are TRBV2 and TRBJ1-4; D is uncertain. V lost 5 bases to trimming and J lost 8 bases, with 9 bases between them. The germline gives CDR1 SNHLY, CDR2 FYNNEI. This CDR3 comprises 12 residues. The CDR3 region is CASSQVREKLFF. DNA for the CDR3: TGTGCCAGCAGTCAGGTGCGAGAAAAACTGTTTTTT.

The gene calls are TRBV6-1 and TRBJ1-4; D is ambiguous. The CDR3 sequence is 17 residues long. Trimming left V 3 bases short and J 2 bases short, with 16 bases between. Germline CDR1 MNHNS, CDR2 SASEGT. CDR3 coding DNA: TGTGCCAGCAGTGAGTCGATCTGGGGTTGGACTAATGAAAAACTGTTTTTT. It codes for CASSESIWGWTNEKLFF.

The chain uses TRBV18 and TRBJ1-6; 7 nucleotides line up with TRBD1. In germline, CDR1 is KGHSH, CDR2 LQKENI. Unmatched junction bases numbered 6, after V lost 2 bases and J lost 5 bases. The length of the CDR3 is 16 residues. The CDR3 here is CASSPTLTGNNSPLHF. The CDR3 DNA reads as TGTGCCAGCTCACCAACTTTGACAGGGAATAATTCACCCCTCCACTTT.

This rearrangement joins TRBV7-9 to TRBJ1-4, with 7 bases identical to TRBD1. The CDR3 has 15 residues. Germline loops: CDR1 SEHNR, CDR2 FQNEAQ (reference sequence). V shed 5 bases, J shed 3 bases, and the junction held 6 bases outside the gene matches. CDR3 sequence: CASSVKGAANEKLFF. CDR3 sequence (DNA): TGTGCCAGCAGCGTTAAGGGGGCAGCTAATGAAAAACTGTTTTTT.

The V call is TRBV7-2, the J call TRBJ2-5; D is tentatively TRBD1 or TRBD2 (5 bases each). The V and J ends lost 1 base and 4 bases respectively, with 10 bases between them. This CDR3 has 14 residues. CDR1 is SGHTA and CDR2 is FQGNSA in the germline V gene. Written as DNA, the CDR3 is TGTGCCAGCAGCTTAGTCGGGGCGGGAGAGACCCAGTACTTC. Translation gives CASSLVGAGETQYF.

The V and J genes are TRBV7-3 and TRBJ1-2; D uncertain. V was pared by 6 bases and J by 10 bases, with 9 bases between. The CDR3 extends over 10 amino acids. CDR1 is SGHTA and CDR2 is FQGTGA in the germline V gene. This chain's CDR3 is CASSTSYYTF. The CDR3 DNA reads as TGTGCCAGCAGTACCTCCTACTACACCTTC.

In this sample, this clone turned up once. The chain is built from TRBV5-1 and TRBJ2-2; D possibly corresponds to TRBD1 (5 bases). The CDR3 consists of 15 residues. With 0 bases removed from V and 3 bases from J, the gap between germline ends came to 9 bases. Looked up from germline, CDR1 is SGHRS and CDR2 is YFSETQ. The CDR3 loop reads CASSLATGDTGELFF. CDR3 coding DNA: TGCGCCAGCAGCTTGGCCACAGGAGACACCGGGGAGCTGTTTTTT.

This chain connects TRBV7-6 to TRBJ1-5, with D perhaps TRBD1 (5 bases). The germline V and J ends were trimmed by 5 bases and 6 bases, with 17 bases remaining between them. CDR1 SGHVS and CDR2 FNYEAQ come from the germline V gene. This CDR3 has 15 residues. The CDR3 protein is CASSPVGQGIQPQHF. The CDR3 region has the DNA TGTGCCAGCAGCCCGGTCGGGCAGGGAATTCAGCCCCAGCATTTT.

The chain uses TRBV5-6 and TRBJ1-5; 10 bases agree with TRBD1. In germline, CDR1 is SGHDT, CDR2 YYEEEE. The CDR3 runs 15 residues. J gave up 7 bases and V 4 bases, and 8 bases lay outside the gene matches. The CDR3 protein is CASSIDRGLRQPQHF. The CDR3 DNA sequence: TGTGCCAGCAGCATAGACAGGGGGCTTCGCCAGCCCCAGCATTTT.

The V gene is TRBV28, the J gene TRBJ1-4, with D possibly being TRBD1 (5 bases). The CDR3 contains 16 residues. Deletions cut 6 bases from V and 4 bases from J, with 18 bases between. The germline gives CDR1 MDHEN, CDR2 SYDVKM. CDR3 loop: CASRNERDSYNEKLFF. The DNA for the CDR3 is TGTGCCAGCAGGAACGAACGGGACTCCTATAATGAAAAACTGTTTTTT.